The entry below gives a single TCR beta chain sequence along with its context. Its target is not known. This table comes from immunoSEQ multiplex PCR, and its TCRdb copy is limited to in-frame clones, with some not included. The data show roughly 1 million clones, about four fifths seen once. The record originates from a study of shared clonotypes between healthy human individuals. Study-wide results and caveats: Depth was large, yet rarefaction showed that sorted-subset sequencing was incomplete.

Trimming cost V 3 bases and J 1 base; bases outside gene matches: 3. CDR1 is GTSNPN and CDR2 is SVGIG in the germline V gene (reference sequence). This CDR3 comprises 14 residues. The source is a man aged 18-30 years in good health. Some clones in this sample may be carry-over from other donors' samples. The rearrangement uses TRBV30 and TRBJ2-7; 10 nucleotides align to TRBD2. The sequenced sample consisted of memory CD4+ T cells from PBMCs. Subset described: CD45RA-negative fraction. CDR3 amino acids: CAWSLSGRSYEQYF. The DNA of the CDR3 is TGTGCCTGGAGCCTTAGCGGGAGGTCCTACGAGCAGTACTTC. Drawing the rest from reference TRBV30 and TRBJ2-7, the complete variable domain is SQTIHQWPATLVQPVGSPLSLECTVEGTSNPNLYWYRQAAGRGLQLLFYSVGIGQISSEVPQNLSASRPQDRQFILSSKKLLLSDSGFYLCAWSLSGRSYEQYFGPGTRLTVT.